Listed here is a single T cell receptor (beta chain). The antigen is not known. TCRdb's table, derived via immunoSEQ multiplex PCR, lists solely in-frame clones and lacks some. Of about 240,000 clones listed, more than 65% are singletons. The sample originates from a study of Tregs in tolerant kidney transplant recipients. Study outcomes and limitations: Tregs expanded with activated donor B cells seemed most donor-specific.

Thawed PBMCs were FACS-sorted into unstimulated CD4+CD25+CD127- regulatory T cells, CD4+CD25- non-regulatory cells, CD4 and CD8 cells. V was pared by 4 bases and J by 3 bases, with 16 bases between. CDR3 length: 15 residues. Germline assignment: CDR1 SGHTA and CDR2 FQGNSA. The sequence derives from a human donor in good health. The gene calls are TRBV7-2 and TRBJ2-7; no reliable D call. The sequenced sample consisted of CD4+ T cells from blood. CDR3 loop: CASSSYYRRDYEQYF. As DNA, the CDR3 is TGTGCCAGCAGCTCCTACTACCGCAGAGACTACGAGCAGTACTTC.